A single sample gave rise to the 6 T cell receptor beta chains below, sequenced in a study of a mutant IDH1 vaccine in newly diagnosed glioma. Only in-frame clones appear in the TCRdb table, and some are missing; sequencing was by immunoSEQ multiplex PCR. The table shows roughly 35,000 clones, with 60% to 85% occurring only once. Their specific antigens are unknown. Time point in this sample: week 47, end of study. What each vaccine dose contained was 300 ug of mutant IDH1 20-mer peptide, accompanied by topical imiquimod. The specimen comprised PBMCs, sampled from a glioma patient whose treatment included an IDH1 peptide vaccine. These receptors were collected from a man aged 35 to 55 with glioma.

This clone was recorded a few times. This chain joins TRBV25-1 and TRBJ1-1; 11 bases agree with TRBD1. Germline V CDR1 and CDR2: MGHDK, SYGVNS. The CDR3 covers 14 residues. The V segment lost 10 bases and the J segment 4 bases; nucleotides outside the gene matches: 8. CDR3 nucleotides: TGTGCCACCTCAGGACAGGGGGCTCTCACTGAAGCTTTCTTT. Translated: CATSGQGALTEAFF.

The V and J genes are TRBV5-8 and TRBJ1-1; no reliable D call. There are 13 residues in the CDR3. Germline CDR1 reads SGHTS; CDR2 reads YDEGEE. V lost 6 bases, J lost 8 bases, and 17 bases lay in between. The CDR3 region has the DNA TGTGCCAGCACCCGAACTTGGCGGGGAGAAGCTTTCTTT. This gives the protein CASTRTWRGEAFF. The full variable domain, completed using reference TRBV5-8 and TRBJ1-1, is EAGVTQSPTHLIKTRGQQATLRCSPISGHTSVYWYQQALGLGLQFLLWYDEGEERNRGNFPPRFSGRQFPNYSSELNVNALELEDSALYLCASTRTWRGEAFFGQGTRLTVV.

This chain uses TRBV19 with TRBJ1-3, with D maybe TRBD1 (6 bases). Germline CDR1 LNHDA, CDR2 SQIVND (reference sequence). V was cut by 8 bases and J by 3 bases, with 14 bases left in between. This CDR3 has 14 amino acids. The CDR3 reads CASRRGESGNTIYF. The CDR3 DNA reads TGTGCCAGTCGAAGGGGGGAAAGTGGAAACACCATATATTTT.

V usage is TRBV12-5 and J usage is TRBJ2-7; the D gene is possibly TRBD1 (5 bases). The CDR3 length is 16 residues. Trimming stripped 2 bases from V and 2 bases from J, with 16 bases between. Germline CDR1 is LGHNT and CDR2 is FRNRAP. CDR3: CASGLMLGHPTYEQYF. For the CDR3, the DNA is TGTGCTAGTGGTTTGATGCTGGGGCACCCCACCTACGAGCAGTACTTC. The full variable domain, rest sourced from reference TRBV12-5 and TRBJ2-7, is DARVTQTPRHKVTEMGQEVTMRCQPILGHNTVFWYRQTMMQGLELLAYFRNRAPLDDSGMPKDRFSAEMPDATLATLKIQPSEPRDSAVYFCASGLMLGHPTYEQYFGPGTRLTVT.

This clone was detected only a few times. The V gene is TRBV14, the J gene TRBJ2-2; D possibly corresponds to TRBD1 (5 bases). The CDR3 is 16 amino acids. CDR1 and CDR2 from the germline V gene are SGHDN and FVKESK. Trimming took 4 bases from V and 4 from J, leaving 16 bases between them. The CDR3 is CASSRSLGRFTGELFF. The CDR3 DNA follows: TGTGCCAGCAGCCGAAGCCTGGGGCGATTCACCGGGGAGCTGTTTTTT.

The chain employs TRBV19 and TRBJ2-1; 7 nucleotides agree with TRBD2. Germline V gene data show CDR1 as LNHDA and CDR2 as SQIVND (reference sequence). This CDR3 is 15 amino acids long. V trimming: 5 bases; J trimming: 6 bases; junction bases outside the gene matches: 10. CDR3 nucleotide sequence: TGTGCCAGTAGTGCTGAAAGGACTAGACGCAATGAGCAGTTCTTC. This sequence encodes CASSAERTRRNEQFF.